The rows below give T cell receptor beta chains drawn from one sample of a study of cytomegalovirus exposure and HLA in healthy donors. Here immunoSEQ multiplex PCR was the method, and the copy in TCRdb shows in-frame clones only, minus some. Of almost 75,000 clones in the sample, just under 85% were seen once. Sample: PBMCs. The receptors shown here come from a man aged 25-45 years in good health and CMV-seronegative. CDR3s include the opening cysteine and the closing phenylalanine or tryptophan. Each record gives: J gene, clone size, D gene, V gene, CDR3 protein, CDR3 DNA. A D gene is named only where the DNA matches it firmly. Rows may omit the clone size; those that give it use once, few, many or a size class.

>TRBJ2-1|NA|TRBD1|TRBV2
CASSVDRGREQFF
TGTGCCAGCAGTGTTGACAGGGGGAGGGAGCAGTTCTTC
>TRBJ1-5|few|NA|TRBV19
CASSGVNSNQPQHF
TGTGCCAGCTCGGGGGTCAATAGCAATCAGCCCCAGCATTTT
>TRBJ2-1|NA|TRBD2|TRBV18
CASSRTSGYNEQFF
TGTGCCAGCTCCCGGACTAGCGGTTACAATGAGCAGTTCTTC
>TRBJ2-3|NA|NA|TRBV7-9
CASSSIDRASALHTQYF
TGTGCCAGCAGCTCTATAGACCGAGCTAGCGCCCTCCATACGCAGTATTTT
>TRBJ1-6|NA|NA|TRBV4-3
CASSQAGAGPVGSPLHF
TGCGCCAGCAGCCAGGCGGGCGCAGGACCGGTTGGTTCACCCCTCCACTTT
>TRBJ1-1|NA|NA|TRBV29-1
CSVKSKGDTEAFF
TGCAGCGTTAAGTCAAAAGGGGACACTGAAGCTTTCTTT
>TRBJ1-2|NA|NA|TRBV2
CASSERSQGTF
TGTGCCAGCAGTGAAAGGTCTCAGGGAACCTTC
>TRBJ2-7|NA|NA|TRBV5-6
CASSQDWYEQYF
TGTGCCAGCAGCCAAGACTGGTACGAGCAGTACTTC
>TRBJ2-2|NA|NA|TRBV10-2
CARSDRHGIGRNTGELFF
TGCGCCAGATCTGACAGGCACGGGATAGGGCGAAACACCGGGGAGCTGTTTTTT
>TRBJ1-2|NA|NA|TRBV7-2
CASSSSGDTSNYGYTF
TGTGCCAGCAGCTCTAGCGGGGACACCTCTAACTATGGCTACACCTTC
>TRBJ2-3|NA|TRBD2|TRBV9
CASSPGTSGRESQYF
TGTGCCAGCAGCCCGGGGACTAGCGGGAGAGAGTCGCAGTATTTT
>TRBJ1-1|NA|TRBD1|TRBV19
CASSPGQGSTEAFF
TGTGCCAGTAGTCCAGGACAGGGGTCCACTGAAGCTTTCTTT
>TRBJ2-7|NA|NA|TRBV9
CASTGQYF
TGTGCCAGCACAGGTCAGTACTTC
>TRBJ2-3|NA|NA|TRBV2
CALSSWSADTQYF
TGTGCCTTGTCATCCTGGTCGGCAGATACGCAGTATTTT
>TRBJ1-5|once|NA|TRBV6-1
CASSGRSYQPQHF
TGTGCCAGCAGTGGCAGGTCCTATCAGCCCCAGCATTTT
>TRBJ1-5|once|NA|TRBV5-1
CASSLVGQANQPQHF
TGCGCCAGCAGCTTGGTGGGTCAGGCCAATCAGCCCCAGCATTTT
>TRBJ1-1|NA|NA|TRBV27
CASSLNWQGIEAFF
TGTGCCAGCAGTTTGAATTGGCAGGGTATTGAAGCTTTCTTT
>TRBJ2-7|NA|TRBD1|TRBV9
CASSVGQGAIYEQYF
TGTGCCAGCAGCGTAGGACAGGGGGCGATATACGAGCAGTACTTC
>TRBJ2-5|NA|TRBD1|TRBV7-9
CASSPTTGGETQYF
TGTGCCAGCAGCCCGACGACAGGGGGTGAGACCCAGTACTTC
>TRBJ1-5|NA|NA|TRBV5-1
CASSRSQGNNQPQHF
TGCGCCAGCAGCAGATCCCAGGGGAACAATCAGCCCCAGCATTTT
>TRBJ2-1|NA|TRBD2|TRBV5-1
CASSLSEAGGGFF
TGCGCCAGCAGCTTGTCTGAGGCGGGGGGTGGGTTCTTC
>TRBJ2-1|NA|NA|TRBV30
CASTLAGIGNEQFF
TGTGCCAGTACCCTGGCGGGAATAGGCAATGAGCAGTTCTTC
>TRBJ1-4|NA|TRBD1|TRBV4-3
CASSQDLNRGGIGEKLFF
TGCGCCAGCAGCCAAGATCTTAACAGGGGGGGTATAGGTGAAAAACTGTTTTTT
>TRBJ1-5|NA|NA|TRBV30
CAWETGNQPQHF
TGTGCCTGGGAAACGGGGAATCAGCCCCAGCATTTT
>TRBJ1-2|NA|TRBD1|TRBV7-3
CASSSGQENGYTF
TGTGCCAGCAGCTCGGGACAGGAGAATGGCTACACCTTC
>TRBJ1-1|NA|NA|TRBV11-1
CASSQRPGNAEAFF
TGTGCCAGCAGCCAGAGACCGGGGAACGCTGAAGCTTTCTTT
>TRBJ2-5|NA|NA|TRBV4-3
CASSQGWGSGETQYF
TGCGCCAGCAGCCAAGGCTGGGGGAGCGGGGAGACCCAGTACTTC
>TRBJ2-3|NA|TRBD2|TRBV4-3
CASRPGLGGGLDTQYF
TGCGCCAGCAGGCCGGGACTAGGGGGAGGTTTGGATACGCAGTATTTT
>TRBJ2-3|NA|TRBD2|TRBV7-2
CASSSRPGGQDTQYF
TGTGCCAGCAGCTCCCGGCCGGGAGGGCAGGATACGCAGTATTTT
>TRBJ1-2|NA|NA|TRBV29-1
CSVKDSDGYTF
TGCAGCGTCAAAGACAGCGATGGCTACACCTTC
>TRBJ2-1|NA|NA|TRBV7-8
CASSVQGSLYNEQFF
TGTGCCAGCAGCGTCCAGGGTTCTTTATACAATGAGCAGTTCTTC
>TRBJ1-5|NA|NA|TRBV5-4
CASRTGMDQPQHF
TGTGCCAGCAGAACAGGGATGGACCAGCCCCAGCATTTT
>TRBJ2-3|NA|NA|TRBV7-2
CASSSGTFSSDTQYF
TGTGCCAGCAGTTCAGGGACTTTCTCCTCAGATACGCAGTATTTT
>TRBJ2-2|NA|NA|TRBV10-3
CAISEDRNTGELFF
TGTGCCATCAGCGAGGACAGGAACACCGGGGAGCTGTTTTTT
>TRBJ2-3|NA|NA|TRBV25-1
CASSKFTQGSDTQYF
TGTGCCAGCAGTAAATTTACTCAGGGAAGCGATACGCAGTATTTT
>TRBJ2-1|NA|NA|TRBV9
CASSIAVSAGMNGAEQFF
TGTGCCAGCAGCATAGCTGTATCGGCAGGAATGAATGGCGCTGAGCAGTTCTTC
>TRBJ1-5|NA|NA|TRBV7-2
CASSLAQVQPQHF
TGTGCCAGCAGCTTAGCGCAGGTTCAGCCCCAGCATTTT
>TRBJ1-5|NA|NA|TRBV2
CASAGGNNQPQHF
TGTGCCAGCGCCGGGGGTAACAATCAGCCCCAGCATTTT
>TRBJ1-2|NA|NA|TRBV18
CASSPADRNGYTF
TGTGCCAGCTCACCTGCAGACAGAAATGGCTACACCTTC
>TRBJ1-5|NA|NA|TRBV28
CASSPRTLSNQPQHF
TGTGCCAGCAGTCCCAGGACACTTAGCAATCAGCCCCAGCATTTT
>TRBJ2-1|NA|TRBD2|TRBV28
CASSSLGSSGRREQFF
TGTGCCAGCAGTTCTCTAGGGTCTAGCGGGAGACGCGAGCAGTTCTTC
>TRBJ1-1|once|NA|TRBV9
CASSTRRGSEAFF
TGTGCCAGCAGCACCCGTAGAGGCTCTGAAGCTTTCTTT
>TRBJ1-5|few|TRBD1|TRBV7-9
CASSLDIGGIEPQHF
TGTGCCAGCAGCCTAGACATAGGGGGCATAGAGCCCCAGCATTTT
>TRBJ2-7|NA|TRBD1|TRBV18
CASSPRTGFDEQYF
TGTGCCAGCTCACCAAGGACAGGGTTCGACGAGCAGTACTTC
>TRBJ2-7|NA|TRBD2|TRBV7-9
CASSLGLAGYQDEQYF
TGTGCCAGCAGCCTCGGACTAGCGGGGTACCAGGACGAGCAGTACTTC
>TRBJ1-1|NA|NA|TRBV18
CASSQQINTEAFF
TGTGCCAGCTCACAACAGATAAACACTGAAGCTTTCTTT